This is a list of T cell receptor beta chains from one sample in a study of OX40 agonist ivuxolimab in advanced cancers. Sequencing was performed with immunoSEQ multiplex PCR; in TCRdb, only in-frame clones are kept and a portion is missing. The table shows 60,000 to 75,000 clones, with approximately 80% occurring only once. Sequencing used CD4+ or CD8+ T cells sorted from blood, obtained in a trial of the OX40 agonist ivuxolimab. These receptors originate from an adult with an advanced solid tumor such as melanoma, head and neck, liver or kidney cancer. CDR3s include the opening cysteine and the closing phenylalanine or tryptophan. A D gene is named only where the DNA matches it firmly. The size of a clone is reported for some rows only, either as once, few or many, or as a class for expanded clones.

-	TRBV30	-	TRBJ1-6	CAWSGGALGGSPLHF	TGTGCCTGGAGCGGGGGGGCCCTGGGAGGCTCACCCCTCCACTTT
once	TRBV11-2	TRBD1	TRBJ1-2	CASSFLGTGNYGYTF	TGTGCCAGCAGCTTTTTAGGGACAGGGAACTATGGCTACACCTTC
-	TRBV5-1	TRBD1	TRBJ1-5	CASSYGTDQPQHF	TGCGCCAGCAGCTACGGGACAGATCAGCCCCAGCATTTT
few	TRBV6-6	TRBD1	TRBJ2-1	CASRSSGTGGNEQFF	TGTGCCAGCAGATCGAGCGGGACAGGGGGCAATGAGCAGTTCTTC
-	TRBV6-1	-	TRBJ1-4	CATRVATNEKLFF	TGTGCCACTCGGGTGGCAACTAATGAAAAACTGTTTTTT
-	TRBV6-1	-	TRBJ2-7	CASRLSYEQYF	TGTGCCAGCAGACTGTCCTACGAGCAGTACTTC
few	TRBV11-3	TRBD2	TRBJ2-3	CASSEGTSGETDTQYF	TGTGCCAGCAGCGAGGGGACTAGCGGGGAGACAGATACGCAGTATTTT
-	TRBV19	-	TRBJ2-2	CASKRTLNTGELFF	TGTGCCAGTAAGAGGACACTGAACACCGGGGAGCTGTTTTTT
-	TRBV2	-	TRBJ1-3	CASSEVWASRSSGNTIYF	TGTGCCAGCAGTGAGGTCTGGGCATCCCGATCCTCTGGAAACACCATATATTTT
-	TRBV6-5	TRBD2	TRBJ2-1	CASRPSWGGDNEQFF	TGTGCCAGCAGACCGTCGTGGGGGGGGGACAATGAGCAGTTCTTC
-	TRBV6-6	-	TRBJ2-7	CASGSYEQYF	TGTGCCAGCGGGAGTTACGAGCAGTACTTC
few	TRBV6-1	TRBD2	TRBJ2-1	CASYRGGAENEQFF	TGTGCCAGCTATCGCGGGGGGGCCGAGAATGAGCAGTTCTTC
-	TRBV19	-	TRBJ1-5	CASSQTGIGNQPQHF	TGTGCCAGTAGTCAGACGGGAATTGGTAATCAGCCCCAGCATTTT
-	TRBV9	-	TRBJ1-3	CASSHPGGGNTIYF	TGTGCCAGCAGCCATCCTGGGGGGGGAAACACCATATATTTT
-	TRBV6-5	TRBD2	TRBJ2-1	CASSPGGSYNEQFF	TGTGCCAGCAGTCCGGGGGGCTCCTACAATGAGCAGTTCTTC
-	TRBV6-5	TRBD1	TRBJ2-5	CASSYTGTGGRETQYF	TGTGCCAGCAGTTACACCGGGACAGGGGGTCGAGAGACCCAGTACTTC
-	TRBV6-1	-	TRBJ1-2	CASSPANYGYTF	TGTGCCAGCAGTCCAGCTAACTATGGCTACACCTTC
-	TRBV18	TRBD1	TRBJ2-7	CASSPGQGQTYEQYF	TGTGCCAGCTCACCGGGACAGGGCCAAACCTACGAGCAGTACTTC
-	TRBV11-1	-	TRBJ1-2	CASSLAANRRDGYTF	TGTGCCAGCAGCTTAGCGGCAAACAGGAGGGATGGCTACACCTTC
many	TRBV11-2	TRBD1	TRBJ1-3	CASSTGGRGSGNTIYF	TGTGCCAGCAGCACAGGGGGGAGGGGCTCTGGAAACACCATATATTTT
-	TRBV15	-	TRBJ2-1	CATSRGMGEQFF	TGTGCCACCAGCAGGGGGATGGGTGAGCAGTTCTTC
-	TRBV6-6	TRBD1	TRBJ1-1	CASSSQGGAFF	TGTGCCAGCAGTTCCCAGGGGGGAGCTTTCTTT
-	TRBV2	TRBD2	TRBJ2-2	CASSGGGGGNTGELFF	TGTGCCAGCAGCGGGGGCGGGGGGGGGAACACCGGGGAGCTGTTTTTT
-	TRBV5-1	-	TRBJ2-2	CASSYGQGWANTGELFF	TGCGCCAGCAGCTATGGCCAGGGGTGGGCAAACACCGGGGAGCTGTTTTTT
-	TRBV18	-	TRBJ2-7	CASSPDPTSSYEQYF	TGTGCCAGCTCACCGGACCCAACTAGCTCCTACGAGCAGTACTTC
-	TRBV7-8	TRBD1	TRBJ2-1	CASSVRDSYNEQFF	TGTGCCAGCAGCGTTCGGGACAGTTACAATGAGCAGTTCTTC
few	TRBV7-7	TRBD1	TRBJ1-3	CASSEGQGKGNTIYF	TGTGCCAGCAGCGAGGGACAGGGGAAAGGAAACACCATATATTTT
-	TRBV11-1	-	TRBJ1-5	CASSQDRGAGNQPQHF	TGTGCCAGCAGCCAAGACCGGGGGGCTGGCAATCAGCCCCAGCATTTT
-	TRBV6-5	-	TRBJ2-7	CASSYIKYGMTYEQYF	TGTGCCAGCAGTTACATTAAGTACGGGATGACCTACGAGCAGTACTTC
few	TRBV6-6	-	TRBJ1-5	CASSSGVEPQHF	TGTGCCAGCAGTTCGGGAGTAGAGCCCCAGCATTTT
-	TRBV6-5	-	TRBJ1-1	CASSWGGPEAFF	TGTGCCAGCAGTTGGGGAGGTCCTGAAGCTTTCTTT
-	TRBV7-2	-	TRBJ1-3	CASSSGPSGNTIYF	TGTGCCAGCAGCTCGGGGCCCTCTGGAAACACCATATATTTT
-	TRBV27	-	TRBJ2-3	CASTRSRGGRDTQYF	TGTGCCAGCACCCGTAGCAGGGGGGGGCGAGATACGCAGTATTTT
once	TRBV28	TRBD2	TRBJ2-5	CASGTSGYQETQYF	TGTGCCAGCGGGACTAGCGGGTACCAAGAGACCCAGTACTTC
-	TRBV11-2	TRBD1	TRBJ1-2	CASSLGPTGQGAFYGYTF	TGTGCCAGCAGCTTAGGGCCTACGGGACAGGGGGCTTTCTATGGCTACACCTTC
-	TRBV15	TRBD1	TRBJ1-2	CATSRTGTGGGKDGYTF	TGTGCCACCAGCAGAACCGGGACAGGGGGCGGTAAGGATGGCTACACCTTC
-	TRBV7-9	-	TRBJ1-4	CASSDRTTNEKLFF	TGTGCCAGCAGCGACAGGACAACTAATGAAAAACTGTTTTTT
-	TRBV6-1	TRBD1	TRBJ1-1	CASSEQGVTEAFF	TGTGCCAGCAGTGAGCAGGGGGTAACTGAAGCTTTCTTT